These T cell receptor beta chains were read from a single sample in a study of control samples from healthy donors and cancer patients. Using immunoSEQ multiplex PCR, the repertoire was profiled, and TCRdb retains in-frame clones only, with some absent. In all, the sample yields some 180,000 clones. The sample was blood. The source is a woman between 25 and 40 years old in good health. The CDR3 runs from the conserved cysteine through the conserved F or W. The D gene is left open where the match is weak.

TRBJ2-3,TRBV25-1,.,CASSGQRGSTDTQYF,TGTGCCAGCAGCGGACAGAGGGGTTCCACAGATACGCAGTATTTT
TRBJ2-1,TRBV4-1,.,CASSQVGGFYNEQFF,TGCGCCAGCAGCCAAGTCGGGGGCTTCTACAATGAGCAGTTCTTC
TRBJ1-5,TRBV11-2,.,CASRSTPTQPQHF,TGTGCCAGCAGATCAACCCCCACTCAGCCCCAGCATTTT
TRBJ2-5,TRBV28,.,CASSSYSGETQYF,TGTGCCAGCAGTTCTTACTCGGGAGAGACCCAGTACTTC
TRBJ1-4,TRBV9,TRBD1,CASSDPATGWNEKLFF,TGTGCCAGCAGCGACCCGGCGACAGGGTGGAACGAAAAACTGTTTTTT
TRBJ1-1,TRBV25-1,.,CASSESRPGQFATEAFF,TGTGCCAGCAGTGAATCCAGACCCGGACAGTTTGCCACTGAAGCTTTCTTT
TRBJ1-5,TRBV5-3,TRBD1,CARSLIGTGSNQPQHF,TGTGCCAGAAGCTTGATAGGGACAGGGAGCAATCAGCCCCAGCATTTT
TRBJ2-7,TRBV7-8,.,CASSPNSYEQYF,TGTGCCAGCAGCCCGAACTCCTACGAGCAGTACTTC
TRBJ2-3,TRBV9,.,CASSAGEDTQYF,TGTGCCAGCAGCGCGGGGGAAGATACGCAGTATTTT
TRBJ1-2,TRBV6-5,.,CASSYSGFAVRYTF,TGTGCCAGCAGTTACTCAGGGTTCGCCGTACGCTACACCTTC
TRBJ1-1,TRBV18,.,CASSELNTEAFF,TGTGCCAGCTCCGAATTGAACACTGAAGCTTTCTTT
TRBJ1-2,TRBV7-9,.,CASSSGLPSEGYGYTF,TGTGCCAGCAGCTCAGGCCTCCCTTCCGAAGGCTATGGCTACACCTTC
TRBJ2-1,TRBV27,.,CASSFRRLVYNEQFF,TGTGCCAGCAGTTTTCGGCGGCTTGTCTACAATGAGCAGTTCTTC
TRBJ1-2,TRBV27,TRBD1,CASRTGGNYGYTF,TGTGCCAGCAGGACAGGGGGGAACTATGGCTACACCTTC
TRBJ2-5,TRBV3-1/TRBV3-2,.,CASSQAQATVTQYF,TGTGCCAGCAGCCAAGCTCAGGCAACCGTGACCCAGTACTTC
TRBJ1-4,TRBV28,.,CASWDEKLFF,TGTGCCAGCTGGGATGAAAAACTGTTTTTT
TRBJ1-3,TRBV28,TRBD1,CASSPRTGRKGGDGSGNTIYF,TGTGCCAGCAGTCCCAGGACAGGGAGGAAAGGGGGGGACGGCTCTGGAAACACCATATATTTT
TRBJ1-1,TRBV28,.,CASIAENTEAFF,TGTGCCAGCATCGCAGAGAACACTGAAGCTTTCTTT
TRBJ1-2,TRBV2,.,CASSEYDREGGYGYTF,TGTGCCAGCAGTGAATATGACCGGGAAGGGGGCTATGGCTACACCTTC
TRBJ2-5,TRBV6-5,.,CASIVGADLETQYF,TGTGCCAGCATCGTAGGGGCCGACCTAGAGACCCAGTACTTC
TRBJ1-6,TRBV10-3,.,CAISGRDNSPLHF,TGTGCCATCAGTGGGAGAGATAATTCACCCCTCCACTTT
TRBJ1-1,TRBV24-1,.,CATSGSGRASNTEAFF,TGTGCCACCAGTGGAAGCGGGAGGGCCTCGAACACTGAAGCTTTCTTT
TRBJ1-2,TRBV3-1/TRBV3-2,.,CASSPRQIYGYTF,TGTGCCAGCAGCCCTCGGCAGATCTATGGCTACACCTTC
TRBJ1-5,TRBV5-1,.,CASSFGLNQPQHF,TGCGCCAGCAGCTTCGGATTAAATCAGCCCCAGCATTTT
TRBJ2-2,TRBV7-7,TRBD2,CASSLAGGPTGELFF,TGTGCTAGCAGTCTAGCGGGGGGGCCCACCGGGGAGCTGTTTTTT
TRBJ2-1,TRBV7-2,TRBD2,CASSSGTSGYNEQFF,TGTGCCAGCAGCTCCGGGACTAGCGGTTACAATGAGCAGTTCTTC
TRBJ2-1,TRBV7-2,.,CASSLGIGNEQFF,TGTGCCAGCAGCTTGGGGATAGGCAATGAGCAGTTCTTC
TRBJ1-1,TRBV4-1,.,CASSPVGASNTEAFF,TGCGCCAGCAGCCCTGTGGGCGCGTCTAACACTGAAGCTTTCTTT
TRBJ1-6,TRBV4-3,TRBD1,CASSQGTGDNSPLHF,TGCGCCAGCAGCCAAGGGACAGGGGATAATTCACCCCTCCACTTT
TRBJ2-2,TRBV4-1,.,CASSQDIVENTGELFF,TGCGCCAGCAGCCAAGATATAGTAGAGAACACCGGGGAGCTGTTTTTT
TRBJ2-7,TRBV6-5,TRBD2,CASTRGAGGWNEQYF,TGTGCCAGCACCCGAGGGGCGGGGGGATGGAACGAGCAGTACTTC
TRBJ1-4,TRBV28,TRBD1,CASRVGQGNEKLFF,TGTGCCAGCAGGGTGGGACAGGGTAATGAAAAACTGTTTTTT
TRBJ2-5,TRBV5-4,TRBD2,CASSFRLGGGAGETQYF,TGTGCCAGCAGCTTCAGGCTTGGCGGGGGGGCCGGGGAGACCCAGTACTTC
TRBJ2-6,TRBV15,.,CATSKTGFAGANVLTF,TGTGCCACCAGCAAAACAGGGTTCGCTGGGGCCAACGTCCTGACTTTC
TRBJ1-5,TRBV28,.,CASCMAGFEGNQPQHF,TGTGCCAGCTGCATGGCAGGGTTTGAGGGCAATCAGCCCCAGCATTTT
TRBJ2-3,TRBV28,.,CASSKQLKDTQYF,TGTGCCAGCAGTAAACAGTTAAAAGATACGCAGTATTTT
TRBJ1-5,TRBV7-8,TRBD1,CASSPSLTRTGGNQPQHF,TGTGCCAGCAGCCCATCGCTTACCCGAACAGGGGGCAATCAGCCCCAGCATTTT
TRBJ2-5,TRBV30,.,CAWSVTNQETQYF,TGTGCCTGGAGTGTGACTAACCAAGAGACCCAGTACTTC
TRBJ1-5,TRBV19,.,CASSMRGARGNNQPQHF,TGTGCCAGTAGTATGCGGGGGGCCAGGGGAAACAATCAGCCCCAGCATTTT
TRBJ2-5,TRBV7-2,.,CASSLVGGGQETQYF,TGTGCCAGCAGCTTAGTAGGGGGAGGACAAGAGACCCAGTACTTC
TRBJ2-7,TRBV27,TRBD2,CASRTSGGRNEQYF,TGTGCCAGCAGGACTAGCGGGGGGAGGAACGAGCAGTACTTC
TRBJ1-3,TRBV7-2,.,CASSLYDLGGAGNTIYF,TGTGCCAGCAGCTTATACGACCTTGGGGGGGCTGGAAACACCATATATTTT
TRBJ1-1,TRBV6-5,.,CASRQDSEAFF,TGTGCCAGCAGACAGGACAGCGAAGCTTTCTTT
TRBJ1-4,TRBV9,.,CASSVVPGFNEKLFF,TGTGCCAGCAGCGTAGTCCCGGGGTTCAATGAAAAACTGTTTTTT
TRBJ1-1,TRBV9,TRBD1,CASSPHEGAGTEAFF,TGTGCCAGCAGCCCTCACGAGGGGGCTGGCACTGAAGCTTTCTTT
TRBJ1-6,TRBV6-5,TRBD1,CASSYGGTGMNPLHF,TGTGCCAGCAGTTACGGGGGGACAGGTATGAACCCCCTCCACTTT
TRBJ2-7,TRBV5-3,TRBD1,CARSPGTGDEQYF,TGTGCCAGAAGCCCAGGGACAGGGGACGAGCAGTACTTC
TRBJ1-4,TRBV7-9,.,CASSFFTRGTDHNEKLFF,TGTGCCAGCAGCTTTTTTACCCGCGGGACGGACCATAATGAAAAACTGTTTTTT
TRBJ1-2,TRBV7-9,.,CASSLVSRGRGYTF,TGTGCCAGCAGCTTAGTATCTCGGGGGCGCGGCTACACCTTC
TRBJ1-3,TRBV3-1/TRBV3-2,.,CASSQAGAGNTIYF,TGTGCCAGCAGCCAAGCAGGGGCCGGAAACACCATATATTTT
TRBJ2-2,TRBV15,.,CATSASRTGELFF,TGTGCCACCAGCGCCTCTAGGACCGGGGAGCTGTTTTTT
TRBJ1-4,TRBV11-2,TRBD1,CASSVGGTGSHEKLFF,TGTGCCAGCAGCGTGGGCGGGACAGGGTCTCATGAAAAACTGTTTTTT
TRBJ2-2,TRBV19,.,CASSIDWNTGELFF,TGTGCCAGTAGTATTGACTGGAACACCGGGGAGCTGTTTTTT
TRBJ2-4,TRBV10-1,TRBD2,CASSRVAGGKNIQYF,TGCGCCAGCAGTCGTGTAGCGGGGGGCAAAAACATTCAGTACTTC